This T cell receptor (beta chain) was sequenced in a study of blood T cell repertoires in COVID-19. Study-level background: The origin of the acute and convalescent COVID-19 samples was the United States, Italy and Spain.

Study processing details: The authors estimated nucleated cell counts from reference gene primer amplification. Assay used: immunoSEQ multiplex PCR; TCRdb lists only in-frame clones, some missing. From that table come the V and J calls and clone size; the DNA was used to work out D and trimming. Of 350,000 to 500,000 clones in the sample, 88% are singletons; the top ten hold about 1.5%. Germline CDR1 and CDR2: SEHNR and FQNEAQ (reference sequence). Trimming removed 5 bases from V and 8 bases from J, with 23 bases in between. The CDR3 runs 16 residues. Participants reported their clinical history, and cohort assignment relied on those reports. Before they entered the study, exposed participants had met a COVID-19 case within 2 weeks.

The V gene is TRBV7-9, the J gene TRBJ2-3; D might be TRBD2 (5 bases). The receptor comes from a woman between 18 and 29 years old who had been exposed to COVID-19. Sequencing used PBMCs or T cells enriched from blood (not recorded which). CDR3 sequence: CASSLTQQGGGGTQYF. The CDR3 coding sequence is TGTGCCAGCAGCCTCACTCAACAAGGAGGCGGTGGTACGCAGTATTTT.